This T cell receptor beta chain originates from a study of tumor-infiltrating lymphocytes in primary liver carcinoma. At the level of the study: Tumors were staged T1-T3 N0M0 and measured roughly 4 to 10 cm across. Broader study findings: Tumor-adjacent and tumor-blood pairs shared a smaller degree of overlap than tumor region pairs. The difference in top-250-clone fraction between tumors and blood was significant, favoring tumors (p = 0.039). Only about 7-25% of top clones were detected in each of the five tumor regions.

A primer matching the constant region was used to make TCR beta cDNA from 500 ng of total RNA. What produced the TCR beta libraries was three nested multiplex PCR rounds using slightly modified ARM-PCR. The study ran its first two PCR rounds for roughly 11 cycles each, using TRBV1-TRBV30 forward primers and a C-beta reverse primer. TCRdb re-derived calls from the multiplex PCR reads in MiXCR, one entry per CDR3 protein. The sample includes more than 100,000 distinct CDR3 sequences, around 60% of them seen just once. Co-extracted RNA and DNA came from around 18-30 mg of unsorted bulk tissue. Trimming stripped 3 bases from V and 9 bases from J, with 8 bases between. The CDR3 totals 11 residues. This clonotype appeared many times. As yet, its antigen is unknown.

The chain couples TRBV12-3 or TRBV12-4 to TRBJ1-1; the D is unclear. The receptor's source is a woman aged 60-75 years with primary liver carcinoma and hepatitis B virus infection. Sequenced sample: liver tumor tissue from sampling region 1. As to subset: tumor region T1, superior pole. In DNA form, the CDR3 reads TGTGCCAGCAGTTTGCGGCAGAAAGCTTTCTTT. Encoded protein: CASSLRQKAFF.